This passage covers 20 T cell receptor beta chains from one sample sequenced in a study of blood T cell repertoires in COVID-19. Repertoires were generated with immunoSEQ multiplex PCR, while TCRdb's copy carries only in-frame clones and drops some. The top ten clones hold approximately 53% of a sample with 25,000 to 30,000 clones, 65% to 85% of them seen once. The specimen sequenced was peripheral blood. The receptor set was obtained from a man between 50 and 59 years old with active or convalescent COVID-19.

The chain links TRBV7-9 to TRBJ1-1; D remains ambiguous. The CDR3 extends over 13 amino acids. The V and J ends lost 2 bases and 5 bases respectively, with 9 bases between them. In germline, CDR1 is SEHNR, CDR2 FQNEAQ (reference sequence). The chain's CDR3 is CASSLLPGTEAFF. Here the CDR3 DNA reads TGTGCCAGCAGCTTATTGCCAGGAACTGAAGCTTTCTTT. The whole variable domain, filled in from reference TRBV7-9 and TRBJ1-1, reads DTGVSQNPRHKITKRGQNVTFRCDPISEHNRLYWYRQTLGQGPEFLTYFQNEAQLEKSRLLSDRFSAERPKGSFSTLEIQRTEQGDSAMYLCASSLLPGTEAFFGQGTRLTVV.

This clone has a handful of counts. The rearrangement uses TRBV19 and TRBJ2-2; TRBD2 matches at 10 bases. Germline V CDR1 and CDR2: LNHDA, SQIVND (reference sequence). The CDR3 sequence is 18 residues long. V lost 4 bases, J lost 3 bases, and 11 bases stayed unmatched. The CDR3 here is CASSRASGRGFYTGELFF. The CDR3 bases are TGTGCCAGTAGTAGGGCTAGCGGGAGAGGTTTTTACACCGGGGAGCTGTTTTTT.

The V and J genes are TRBV9 and TRBJ2-5; D gene uncertain. Germline V gene lookup returns CDR1 SGDLS and CDR2 YYNGEE. The CDR3 contains 14 residues. V was trimmed by 4 bases and J by 4 bases, leaving 14 bases between them. The CDR3 loop is CASSPTTIPETQYF. For the CDR3, the DNA is TGTGCCAGCAGCCCAACCACAATCCCAGAGACCCAGTACTTC.

By proportion, this clone is medium-sized. The CDR3, as DNA: TGTGCCAGCAGGGAGGACAGGGAGACTGGAAACACCATATATTTT. This codes for CASREDRETGNTIYF. The V call is TRBV28, the J call TRBJ1-3; the match to TRBD1 covers 8 bases. V lost 6 bases to trimming and J lost 2 bases; unmatched junction nucleotides: 6. The CDR3 runs to 15 residues. Germline V gene sequence: CDR1 MDHEN, CDR2 SYDVKM.

V gene TRBV5-1 combines with J gene TRBJ1-6; TRBD1 agrees at 9 bases. The CDR3 runs 19 residues. V lost 3 bases to trimming and J lost 8 bases; unmatched junction nucleotides: 18. Germline V gene data show CDR1 as SGHRS and CDR2 as YFSETQ. The CDR3 nucleotides are TGCGCCAGCAGCTCGGGACAGGGCTCCCCCACAAAGCCGGATTCACCCCTCCACTTT. This sequence encodes CASSSGQGSPTKPDSPLHF.

V is TRBV10-3 and J is TRBJ2-5, with D possibly matching TRBD2 (5 bases). Germline V gives CDR1 ENHRY, CDR2 SYGVKD. V gave up 0 bases and J gave up 14 bases, with 16 bases separating them. The length of the CDR3 is 13 residues. CDR3 nucleotides: TGTGCCATCAGTGAGTCCGGGGAGCAAAAACCTTACTTC. Translation gives CAISESGEQKPYF.

The chain uses TRBV12-3 or TRBV12-4 and TRBJ2-1, with 9 bases aligning to TRBD2. J gave up 10 bases and V 5 bases, and 3 bases lay outside the gene matches. This CDR3 has 12 amino acids. CDR3 DNA: TGTGCCAGCAGTAGCGCGGGGGGGGAGCAGTTCTTC. Protein product: CASSSAGGEQFF.

The CDR3 DNA sequence: TGTGCCAGCAGCTTCGGACAGGGGGCATCGATAGGGTCCTATGGCTACACCTTC. Encoded protein: CASSFGQGASIGSYGYTF. The V and J genes are TRBV5-4 and TRBJ1-2; 11 positions match TRBD1. V was clipped by 2 bases and J by 4 bases; unmatched bases: 13. The V gene's germline CDR1 is SGHNT and CDR2 YYREEE (reference sequence). The CDR3 contains 18 residues.

The chain carries TRBV5-1 and TRBJ2-3; 11 bases map to TRBD2. Germline lookup yields CDR1 SGHRS and CDR2 YFSETQ. With V trimmed by 7 bases and J by 3 bases, 13 bases remained unmatched. The CDR3 is 17 amino acids. The CDR3 is CASCTPHSGGGTDTQYF. The CDR3 DNA follows: TGCGCCAGCTGCACACCCCATAGCGGGGGGGGGACAGATACGCAGTATTTT.

The chain has TRBV10-2 and TRBJ2-1; D possibly corresponds to TRBD1 (5 bases). The CDR3 totals 12 residues. CDR1 and CDR2 from the germline V gene are WSHSY and SAAADI. Trimming stripped 8 bases from V and 4 bases from J, with 9 bases between. The CDR3, as DNA: TGCGCCAGCCTACAGGTGTACAATGAGCAGTTCTTC. It codes for CASLQVYNEQFF.

The rearrangement links TRBV27 to TRBJ1-2; no definite D call. This CDR3 is 12 amino acids long. V was cut by 4 bases and J by 7 bases, with 10 bases left in between. Looked up from germline, CDR1 is MNHEY and CDR2 is SMNVEV (reference sequence). DNA for the CDR3: TGTGCCAGCAGTTCCGCGTCGGGTGGCTACACCTTC. Residues: CASSSASGGYTF.

This chain uses TRBV24-1 with TRBJ2-1; D perhaps matches TRBD1 (5 bases). The CDR3 is 11 amino acids. Germline lookup yields CDR1 KGHDR and CDR2 SFDVKD. V was pared by 7 bases and J by 8 bases, with 8 bases between. CDR3 nucleotide sequence: TGTGCCACCAGCCAGGGCGATGAGCAGTTCTTC. Its translation is CATSQGDEQFF.

The V gene is TRBV5-5, the J gene TRBJ1-6; D perhaps matches TRBD1 (6 bases). The CDR3 extends over 15 amino acids. Germline CDR1 and CDR2: SGHKS and YYEKEE (reference sequence). V dropped 0 bases and J dropped 9 bases, with 13 bases sitting between them. The CDR3 protein is CASSLGDTNASPLHF. CDR3 in DNA: TGTGCCAGCAGCTTGGGGGACACAAATGCTTCACCCCTCCACTTT.

Concerning this clone itself: Different DNA sequences within this sample yield the same CDR3. The V gene is TRBV5-1, the J gene TRBJ2-1; 9 bases are shared with TRBD2. V was pared by 0 bases and J by 1 base, with 2 bases of the junction left unmatched. The CDR3 is 16 residues long. Germline V gene sequence: CDR1 SGHRS, CDR2 YFSETQ. The chain's CDR3 is CASSLVLAGSYNEQFF. As DNA, the CDR3 is TGCGCCAGCAGCTTGGTGCTAGCGGGATCCTACAATGAGCAGTTCTTC.

The CDR3 sequence is CASSPDRAGYTF. The CDR3 bases are TGCGCCAGCAGCCCAGACAGGGCTGGCTACACCTTC. The rearrangement links TRBV5-1 to TRBJ1-2; 7 bases fit TRBD1. The CDR3 extends over 12 amino acids. The V and J ends lost 4 bases and 7 bases, in that order; junction bases with no gene match: 4. CDR1 and CDR2 (germline): SGHRS, YFSETQ.

This chain joins TRBV5-6 and TRBJ2-7; 10 bases align to TRBD2. V lost 4 bases, J lost 1 base, and 8 bases stayed unmatched. The CDR3 consists of 16 residues. Per germline, CDR1 SGHDT and CDR2 YYEEEE. CDR3 DNA sequence: TGTGCCAGCAGCCCATTGGGACTAGCGTCATCCTACGAGCAGTACTTC. Translated, it gives CASSPLGLASSYEQYF. Variable domain in full (rest from reference TRBV5-6 and TRBJ2-7): DAGVTQSPTHLIKTRGQQVTLRCSPKSGHDTVSWYQQALGQGPQFIFQYYEEEERQRGNFPDRFSGHQFPNYSSELNVNALLLGDSALYLCASSPLGLASSYEQYFGPGTRLTVT.

This sequence joins TRBV10-2 and TRBJ2-7; 7 bases map to TRBD2. From germline, CDR1 is WSHSY and CDR2 SAAADI. The CDR3 extends over 16 amino acids. Trimming at V came to 0 bases and at J to 2 bases, leaving 7 bases not matched to a gene. DNA for the CDR3: TGCGCCAGCAGTGAGTCGGGTGGACTAGGCGCCTACGAGCAGTACTTC. Translation: CASSESGGLGAYEQYF.

This clone occurred a few times. This sequence joins TRBV7-9 and TRBJ1-1; D is ambiguous. V lost 7 bases to trimming and J lost 10 bases, with 19 bases between them. The CDR3 runs 13 residues. CDR1 SEHNR and CDR2 FQNEAQ come from the germline V gene (reference sequence). The CDR3 DNA reads TGTGCCAGCAAATCCGGGAACGAGGGAGGAGCTTTCTTT. Its translation: CASKSGNEGGAFF.

This clone was observed many times. Other nucleotide sequences from this sample produce the same CDR3. The chain uses TRBV24-1 and TRBJ2-1, with 11 bases identical to TRBD2. Germline V gene sequence: CDR1 KGHDR, CDR2 SFDVKD. Trimming removed 10 bases from V and 5 bases from J; junction bases left unmatched: 3. The CDR3 runs 13 residues. Here the CDR3 reads CATSGRVDNEQFF. The CDR3 coding sequence is TGTGCCACTAGCGGGAGGGTGGACAATGAGCAGTTCTTC.

The chain recombines TRBV7-3 with TRBJ2-3, with D possibly matching TRBD1 (6 bases). Looked up from germline, CDR1 is SGHTA and CDR2 is FQGTGA. V lost 7 bases and J lost 1, with 12 bases in between. This CDR3 is built from 14 residues. CDR3 sequence reads: CASTLQGGTDTQYF. CDR3 nucleotide sequence: TGTGCCAGCACCCTACAGGGCGGCACAGATACGCAGTATTTT.